This T cell receptor (beta chain) was documented in a study of technical replicates of blood from several donors. The repertoire was sequenced with immunoSEQ multiplex PCR; TCRdb's copy has only in-frame clones and lacks some. The sample yields about 81,000 clones, approximately 96% seen once. The ends were cut back, 7 bases at V and 4 bases at J, with 16 bases in the middle. This CDR3 has 14 residues. CDR1 MDHEN and CDR2 SYDVKM come from the germline V gene. The V call is TRBV28, the J call TRBJ1-2; D might be TRBD1 (5 bases). Material: T cells isolated from PBMCs. The clonotype originates from a human donor in good health. The CDR3 DNA sequence: TGTGCCAGCACCTTCTGGGGGGGAGGCTATGGCTACACCTTC. Amino acids: CASTFWGGGYGYTF.